Listed below are T cell receptor beta chains from one sample, sequenced in a study of regulatory and conventional T cells in breast cancer. One entry per CDR3 protein results from TCRdb running MiXCR on the PCR reads. The table includes some 9,900 distinct CDR3 sequences, roughly a third detected once. Sequencing used conventional T cells from blood. The receptors stem from a male donor in good health. CDR3s include the opening cysteine and the closing phenylalanine or tryptophan. A D gene is named only where the DNA matches it firmly. Expanded clones get a size class; other rows say once, few or many, or leave the size out.

CDR3	DNA	size	V	J	D
CSAPGGTDTQYF	TGCAGTGCTCCTGGGGGCACAGATACGCAGTATTTT	once	TRBV20-1	TRBJ2-3	NA
CASPPPGPLPGVYGYTF	TGTGCCAGCCCACCCCCAGGGCCCCTCCCCGGAGTCTATGGCTACACCTTC	few	TRBV21-1	TRBJ1-2	NA
CASRGVSMLFF	TGCGCCAGCAGGGGGGTCTCGATGTTGTTCTTT	medium-sized	TRBV5-1	TRBJ1-1	NA
CASSLPRPGTEAFF	TGCGCCAGCAGCTTGCCAAGACCGGGGACTGAAGCTTTCTTT	NA	TRBV5-1	TRBJ1-1	NA
CASSQEASSYNEQFF	TGCGCCAGCAGCCAAGAGGCCAGCTCCTACAATGAGCAGTTCTTC	few	TRBV4-3	TRBJ2-1	NA
CASRTDTSIRTEAFF	TGTGCCAGCAGGACGGACACCTCTATTAGGACTGAAGCTTTCTTT	NA	TRBV7-2	TRBJ1-1	NA
CAGSLYVWDEQFF	TGTGCCGGCAGCTTGTATGTGTGGGACGAGCAGTTCTTC	NA	TRBV7-2	TRBJ2-1	NA
CASSEALRGLSYNSPLHF	TGTGCCAGCAGTGAAGCGCTTCGTGGTCTCTCCTATAATTCACCCCTCCACTTT	NA	TRBV2	TRBJ1-6	NA
CASRPGTSAYGYTF	TGTGCCAGCAGACCCGGGACATCCGCCTATGGCTACACCTTC	NA	TRBV12-3/TRBV12-4	TRBJ1-2	NA
CASRPLLIGGMNTEAFF	TGTGCCAGCAGACCCCTTCTGATCGGGGGCATGAACACTGAAGCTTTCTTT	few	TRBV2	TRBJ1-1	NA
CASSIGRGSSPLHF	TGTGCCAGCAGCATAGGAAGGGGGAGTTCACCCCTCCACTTT	NA	TRBV7-2	TRBJ1-6	NA
CASTMGQGRNQPQHF	TGTGCCAGCACCATGGGACAGGGACGAAATCAGCCCCAGCATTTT	few	TRBV28	TRBJ1-5	TRBD1